The 30 T cell receptor beta chains given below trace back to one sample, sequenced in a study of tumor-infiltrating lymphocytes in localized non-small cell lung cancer. Clones were read by immunoSEQ multiplex PCR, and TCRdb kept only the in-frame ones, dropping some. The sample consists of approximately 15,000 clones, almost 70% of them appearing once. Sequences were obtained from lung tumor tissue. The receptors derive from a human donor with non-small cell lung cancer.

The chain employs TRBV5-6 and TRBJ1-4; no firm D call. Germline CDR1 is SGHDT and CDR2 is YYEEEE. This CDR3 comprises 13 residues. Deletions cut 3 bases from V and 4 bases from J, with 7 bases between. The CDR3: CASSSDGNEKLFF. CDR3 sequence (DNA): TGTGCCAGCAGCTCAGACGGTAATGAAAAACTGTTTTTT.

This chain uses TRBV5-4 with TRBJ2-5, with 8 bases fitting TRBD1. The J call may not be correct, given that the DNA end is closer to TRBJ2-7. CDR3 length: 13 amino acids. The germline gives CDR1 SGHNT, CDR2 YYREEE (reference sequence). The CDR3 reads CASSRDRQGEQYF. DNA for the CDR3: TGTGCCAGCAGCCGGGACAGGCAAGGCGAGCAGTACTTC.

V usage is TRBV12-5 and J usage is TRBJ2-7; D perhaps matches TRBD2 (6 bases). Germline-derived CDR1 and CDR2 are LGHNT and FRNRAP. Trimming removed 6 bases from V and 9 bases from J, with 12 bases in between. This CDR3 is 11 amino acids long. Written as DNA, the CDR3 is TGTGCTAGTGGCCCGCGGGACGGGCAGTACTTC. Translated: CASGPRDGQYF.

The rearrangement uses TRBV11-1 and TRBJ2-6; D remains unclear. Germline V CDR1 and CDR2: SGHAT, FQDESV (reference sequence). The CDR3 covers 14 residues. The germline V and J ends were trimmed by 5 bases and 5 bases, with 10 bases remaining between them. The CDR3 region is CASSPPVRANVLTF. The CDR3 bases are TGTGCCAGCAGCCCTCCGGTTAGGGCCAACGTCCTGACTTTC. Combining the CDR3 with reference TRBV11-1 and TRBJ2-6 gives the whole variable domain EAEVAQSPRYKITEKSQAVAFWCDPISGHATLYWYRQILGQGPELLVQFQDESVVDDSQLPKDRFSAERLKGVDSTLKIQPAELGDSAMYLCASSPPVRANVLTFGAGSRLTVL.

This chain joins TRBV7-9 and TRBJ1-3; D gene uncertain. CDR1 is SEHNR and CDR2 is FQNEAQ in the germline V gene (reference sequence). The V and J ends lost 5 bases and 7 bases respectively, with 6 bases between them. This CDR3 comprises 11 residues. The CDR3 protein is CASSETNTIYF. In DNA form, the CDR3 reads TGTGCCAGCAGCGAAACTAACACCATATATTTT.

This clone showed up just a few times. Other DNA sequences from this sample encode an identical CDR3 as well. The chain links TRBV30 to TRBJ2-5; tentative D call: TRBD2 (7 bases). The CDR3 spans 14 residues. V shed 1 base and J shed 1 base, with 10 bases lying between them. Germline V gene lookup returns CDR1 GTSNPN and CDR2 SVGIG (reference sequence). The chain's CDR3 is CAWSGGGTQETQYF. The CDR3 nucleotides read TGTGCCTGGAGTGGGGGGGGCACCCAAGAGACCCAGTACTTC.

V is TRBV30 and J is TRBJ1-4; TRBD1 aligns across 9 bases. The germline gives CDR1 GTSNPN, CDR2 SVGIG (reference sequence). The CDR3 runs 15 residues. The junction had 7 bases not matched to a gene; V was cut back by 0 bases and J by 8 bases. CDR3 amino acids: CAWSVSGQGLEKLFF. The CDR3 DNA is TGTGCCTGGAGTGTTTCGGGACAGGGTCTAGAAAAACTGTTTTTT.

The gene calls are TRBV19 and TRBJ2-5; TRBD2 is a possible D gene (6 bases). This CDR3 region has 14 residues. Trimming cost V 5 bases and J 5 bases, with 15 bases left between them. Germline V gives CDR1 LNHDA, CDR2 SQIVND (reference sequence). CDR3 coding DNA: TGTGCCAGTAGTCCCTCGGCGGGGACGGAGACCCAGTACTTC. As protein: CASSPSAGTETQYF.

The gene calls are TRBV28 and TRBJ2-5; the D gene is possibly TRBD1 (6 bases). Germline V gene data show CDR1 as MDHEN and CDR2 as SYDVKM. The CDR3 has 14 amino acids. V was pared by 10 bases and J by 3 bases, with 18 bases between. The DNA for the CDR3 is TGTGCCACCCCCCTCGGACAGTTAGAAGAGACCCAGTACTTC. Its protein is CATPLGQLEETQYF.

CDR3 nucleotides: TGTGCCAGCAGCTTACAAGGGGGGGGACGGAATGGCTACACCTTC. This codes for CASSLQGGGRNGYTF. V is TRBV11-3 and J is TRBJ1-2, with D perhaps TRBD1 (6 bases). V lost 2 bases and J 6 bases, leaving 16 bases between the germline ends. Germline assignment: CDR1 SGHNT and CDR2 YENEEA. The CDR3 consists of 15 residues. The full variable domain, in which reference TRBV11-3 and TRBJ1-2 provide the parts outside the CDR3, is EAGVVQSPRYKIIEKKQPVAFWCNPISGHNTLYWYLQNLGQGPELLIRYENEEAVDDSQLPKDRFSAERLKGVDSTLKIQPAELGDSAVYLCASSLQGGGRNGYTFGSGTRLTVV.

V usage is TRBV4-1 and J usage is TRBJ1-2; D perhaps matches TRBD1 (5 bases). Germline CDR1 reads MGHRA; CDR2 reads YSYEKL. The V gene lost 3 bases and the J gene lost 8 bases, with 16 bases spanning the gap. This CDR3 has 14 amino acids. This CDR3 reads CASSQGGPLGGYTF. Here the CDR3 DNA reads TGCGCCAGCAGCCAGGGGGGACCCCTAGGGGGCTACACCTTC.

The J gene is TRBJ1-1, the V gene TRBV6-5; a weak D match, TRBD1 (5 bases). The CDR3 sequence is 16 residues long. The V and J ends lost 2 bases and 3 bases respectively, with 16 bases between them. Germline CDR1 MNHEY, CDR2 SVGAGI. The CDR3 is CASSYEQVGGYTEAFF. For the CDR3, the DNA is TGTGCCAGCAGTTACGAGCAGGTCGGGGGGTACACTGAAGCTTTCTTT.

The chain links TRBV7-9 to TRBJ1-2; maybe TRBD1 (6 bases). CDR1 is SEHNR, CDR2 FQNEAQ, per germline (reference sequence). There are 15 residues in the CDR3. Trimming removed 4 bases at V and 5 bases at J, with 17 bases between. The DNA for the CDR3 is TGTGCCAGCAGCTCTACCGTCAGGGGCATTTATGGCTACACCTTC. It is translated as CASSSTVRGIYGYTF.

The genes are TRBV9 and TRBJ2-7; 10 positions agree with TRBD2. From germline, CDR1 is SGDLS and CDR2 YYNGEE. The CDR3 runs to 17 residues. V was pared by 0 bases and J by 1 base, with 7 bases of the junction left unmatched. This CDR3 is CASSVGDGLAASYEQYF. The CDR3 DNA sequence: TGTGCCAGCAGCGTAGGGGATGGACTAGCGGCTTCCTACGAGCAGTACTTC.

The DNA of the CDR3 is TGTGCCAGCAGCACCCAGTCCGTACAGGGGACGATTCATGAGCAGTACTTC. Translating it yields CASSTQSVQGTIHEQYF. This chain connects TRBV13 to TRBJ2-7; 7 positions match TRBD1. Germline CDR1 PRHDT, CDR2 FYEKMQ (reference sequence). V shed 5 bases, J shed 7 bases, and the junction held 20 bases outside the gene matches. The CDR3 extends over 17 amino acids.

V and J are TRBV27 and TRBJ1-4; no firm D call. The germline V gene has CDR1 MNHEY and CDR2 SMNVEV (reference sequence). CDR3 size: 14 residues. The germline V and J ends were trimmed by 2 bases and 6 bases, with 10 bases remaining between them. The CDR3 nucleotides read TGTGCCAGCAGTTTACGTCCGGGGTATGAAAAACTGTTTTTT. Translation gives CASSLRPGYEKLFF.

This chain uses TRBV7-9 with TRBJ1-2; D remains unclear. CDR3 size: 15 residues. V was cut by 3 bases and J by 8 bases, with 19 bases left in between. Germline V lookup: CDR1 SEHNR, CDR2 FQNEAQ (reference sequence). The CDR3 bases are TGTGCCAGCAGCTTGGAGGTATCCCCCTTGCGAGGCTACACCTTC. It yields the protein CASSLEVSPLRGYTF.

This chain joins TRBV5-1 and TRBJ2-3; no firm D call. Germline assignment: CDR1 SGHRS and CDR2 YFSETQ. Trimming removed 2 bases from V and 2 bases from J, with 12 bases in between. The length of the CDR3 is 15 residues. DNA of the CDR3: TGCGCCAGCAGCTTAACCCTTGACCACACAGATACGCAGTATTTT. Its translation is CASSLTLDHTDTQYF.

This chain links TRBV13 with TRBJ2-7; possibly TRBD2 for D (6 bases). This CDR3 region has 15 residues. The ends were cut back, 2 bases at V and 4 bases at J, with 15 bases in the middle. Germline V gene lookup returns CDR1 PRHDT and CDR2 FYEKMQ (reference sequence). DNA for the CDR3: TGTGCCAGCAGCTTAAGGGGACTGGGACTGTACGAGCAGTACTTC. Amino acid sequence: CASSLRGLGLYEQYF.

The chain recombines TRBV14 with TRBJ1-3; D is ambiguous. Trimming took off 3 bases at V and 1 base at J, with 7 bases between the two ends. The CDR3 has 14 residues. Germline V gene data show CDR1 as SGHDN and CDR2 as FVKESK. The CDR3 DNA reads as TGTGCCAGCAGCCAGGTCTCATCTGGAAACACCATATATTTT. Amino acid sequence: CASSQVSSGNTIYF.

The chain combines TRBV2 with TRBJ1-5; tentatively, D is TRBD1 (6 bases). Trimming took off 7 bases at V and 9 bases at J, with 16 bases between the two ends. This CDR3 is built from 13 residues. The germline CDR1 and CDR2 sequences are SNHLY and FYNNEI. The CDR3 DNA is TGTGCCAGCAACAGGGAGGGTCGGGGGCCCCAGCATTTT. This encodes CASNREGRGPQHF.

The CDR3 nucleotides read TGCAGCGTATTGCCGCAGGGATTTACGCAGTATTTT. This gives the protein CSVLPQGFTQYF. The rearrangement uses TRBV29-1 and TRBJ2-3, with D possibly matching TRBD1 (5 bases). The ends were cut back, 6 bases at V and 8 bases at J, with 15 bases in the middle. Germline CDR1 is SQVTM and CDR2 is ANQGSEA. The CDR3 is 12 residues long.

This clone was observed a few times. CDR3 bases: TGTGCCACTGGCCGGGGGCGCCTCACTGAAGCTTTCTTT. This sequence encodes CATGRGRLTEAFF. J is TRBJ1-1 and V is TRBV6-5; D perhaps matches TRBD1 (6 bases). The CDR3 contains 13 residues. Trimming took off 10 bases at V and 4 bases at J, with 16 bases between the two ends. Germline V gene lookup returns CDR1 MNHEY and CDR2 SVGAGI.

This clone was detected only a few times. The chain uses TRBV5-1 and TRBJ1-6; 8 nucleotides line up with TRBD1. V shed 2 bases, J shed 0 bases, and the junction held 7 bases outside the gene matches. Per the germline V gene, CDR1 is SGHRS and CDR2 is YFSETQ. CDR3 size: 18 residues. In nucleotides, the CDR3 is TGCGCCAGCAGCTTCGGGACAGGCGTTAGCTCCTATAATTCACCCCTCCACTTT. Translation: CASSFGTGVSSYNSPLHF.

The rearrangement links TRBV2 to TRBJ2-7; TRBD1 matches 8 bases. The V gene end was trimmed by 4 bases and the J gene end by 0 bases; junction bases not matched to a gene: 8. Germline V CDR1 and CDR2: SNHLY, FYNNEI. CDR3 length: 16 amino acids. CDR3 nucleotides: TGTGCCAGCAGTGGGTCAGCCGGGACAGGCTCCTACGAGCAGTACTTC. Its translation is CASSGSAGTGSYEQYF.

In its sample, this clone was seen a few times. The J gene is TRBJ2-3, the V gene TRBV4-2, with D possibly being TRBD1 (6 bases). CDR3 length: 18 amino acids. Germline CDR1 is LGHNA and CDR2 is YNFKEQ. V dropped 4 bases and J dropped 1 base, with 21 bases sitting between them. The CDR3 sequence: CASSPQGSSTGGTDTQYF. The CDR3 region has the DNA TGTGCCAGCAGCCCCCAGGGGAGTTCCACCGGCGGCACAGATACGCAGTATTTT.

J is TRBJ2-5 and V is TRBV11-3; perhaps TRBD1 as D (5 bases). V lost 1 base to trimming and J lost 1 base, with 7 bases between them. CDR1 is SGHNT and CDR2 is YENEEA in the germline V gene. CDR3 length: 14 amino acids. The CDR3 DNA reads as TGTGCCAGCAGCTTAGTGCAGGGCCAAGAGACCCAGTACTTC. Encoded protein: CASSLVQGQETQYF.

This chain connects TRBV7-4 to TRBJ1-5, with D uncertain. Germline CDR1 is SGHVT and CDR2 is SQSDAQ. Trimming shortened V by 1 base and J by 0 bases, and 10 bases separated the two germline ends. This CDR3 region has 16 residues. The chain's CDR3 is CASSLEVWDSNQPQHF. CDR3 coding DNA: TGTGCCAGCAGCTTAGAGGTCTGGGATAGCAATCAGCCCCAGCATTTT.

The J gene is TRBJ1-6, the V gene TRBV27; no definite D call. The CDR3 loop spans 16 amino acids. Trimming took 6 bases from V and 0 from J, leaving 12 bases between them. CDR1 and CDR2 (germline): MNHEY, SMNVEV (reference sequence). In DNA form, the CDR3 reads TGTGCCAGCAGCCCTCGCTCGAGCTCCTATAATTCACCCCTCCACTTT. This sequence encodes CASSPRSSSYNSPLHF.

The CDR3 loop is CASSYTGQALKAFF. In DNA, the CDR3 is TGTGCCAGCAGTTATACGGGACAGGCCTTAAAAGCTTTCTTT. The chain carries TRBV28 and TRBJ1-1; TRBD1 agrees at 8 bases. Germline V gene lookup returns CDR1 MDHEN and CDR2 SYDVKM. Trimming removed 4 bases from V and 9 bases from J; junction bases left unmatched: 10. The CDR3 runs 14 residues. Combining the CDR3 with reference TRBV28 and TRBJ1-1 gives the whole variable domain DVKVTQSSRYLVKRTGEKVFLECVQDMDHENMFWYRQDPGLGLRLIYFSYDVKMKEKGDIPEGYSVSREKKERFSLILESASTNQTSMYLCASSYTGQALKAFFGQGTRLTVV.